The 16 T cell receptor beta chains listed next were all sequenced from one sample in a study of multiple sclerosis patients with progressive multifocal leukoencephalopathy (dated by TCRdb to the late 2010s). According to the study, the label for this sample's time point signals: about 6 months of natalizumab therapy. The sample's treatment or condition label is to be understood as: on natalizumab therapy at sampling. Preparation of the library involved the immunoSEQ multiplex PCR assay. Entries here come from immuneACCESS through TCRdb and include only in-frame sequences with V and J called. Some clones fail to appear in such tables; in the studies checked, an unresolved V gene covers under half of the shortfall, and the cause of the remainder is unknown. The sample records 25,000 to 35,000 clones, roughly 86% of which are singletons. The ten largest clones add up to over 1.2% of the sample. The sequenced sample was PBMCs, obtained from a patient treated with natalizumab. The receptors derive from a human donor with multiple sclerosis.

V usage is TRBV5-6 and J usage is TRBJ2-3, with a tentative D call TRBD1 (7 bases). CDR3 length: 16 amino acids. The germline gives CDR1 SGHDT, CDR2 YYEEEE. V was clipped by 2 bases and J by 4 bases, with 17 bases between them. The CDR3 loop is CASSFTRQGGADTQYF. The CDR3 DNA sequence: TGTGCCAGCAGCTTTACGAGACAGGGAGGCGCAGATACGCAGTATTTT.

The CDR3 spells CASSLDRGRTGELFF. Written as DNA, the CDR3 is TGTGCCAGCAGCTTGGACAGGGGACGCACCGGGGAGCTGTTTTTT. The rearrangement links TRBV5-6 to TRBJ2-2; 7 bases align to TRBD1. The CDR3 spans 15 residues. V shed 0 bases, J shed 4 bases, and the junction held 3 bases outside the gene matches. Per the germline V gene, CDR1 is SGHDT and CDR2 is YYEEEE. Looking up the rest from reference TRBV5-6 and TRBJ2-2 gives the full variable domain: DAGVTQSPTHLIKTRGQQVTLRCSPKSGHDTVSWYQQALGQGPQFIFQYYEEEERQRGNFPDRFSGHQFPNYSSELNVNALLLGDSALYLCASSLDRGRTGELFFGEGSRLTVL.

The chain is built from TRBV18 and TRBJ2-2; 8 nucleotides agree with TRBD2. Germline CDR1 reads KGHSH; CDR2 reads LQKENI. V was clipped by 6 bases and J by 4 bases; unmatched bases: 7. The CDR3 sequence is 15 residues long. CDR3 in amino acids: CASSAAGGITGELFF. The CDR3 DNA follows: TGTGCCAGCTCGGCCGCGGGGGGAATCACCGGGGAGCTGTTTTTT.

The chain is built from TRBV7-2 and TRBJ1-2; perhaps TRBD1 as D (5 bases). V lost 1 base to trimming and J lost 4 bases, with 7 bases between them. The CDR3 contains 13 residues. CDR1 SGHTA and CDR2 FQGNSA come from the germline V gene. The CDR3 coding sequence is TGTGCCAGCAGCTTAGGTGGGACCTATGGCTACACCTTC. Its protein product is CASSLGGTYGYTF.

In its sample, this clone was seen once. The chain has TRBV4-1 and TRBJ1-1; 7 nucleotides align to TRBD1. The CDR3 has 13 amino acids. Unmatched junction bases numbered 5, after V lost 5 bases and J lost 5 bases. Germline CDR1 reads MGHRA; CDR2 reads YSYEKL. CDR3 protein: CASSEGGSTEAFF. The CDR3 bases are TGCGCCAGCAGCGAAGGGGGCTCGACTGAAGCTTTCTTT.

V and J are TRBV6-5 and TRBJ1-1, with no clear D. In germline, CDR1 is MNHEY, CDR2 SVGAGI. The CDR3 totals 15 residues. Trimming stripped 5 bases from V and 1 base from J, with 14 bases between. The DNA for the CDR3 is TGTGCCAGCAGTGGGGTAACCCCTAGGAACACTGAAGCTTTCTTT. Translating it yields CASSGVTPRNTEAFF.

CDR3 sequence (DNA): TGCGCCAGCAGCCAAGGGGGATTTACACAGGGCGGTGGTGGCTACACCTTC. It specifies CASSQGGFTQGGGGYTF. The chain combines TRBV4-3 with TRBJ1-2, with a possible D match to TRBD1 (6 bases). The CDR3 length is 17 residues. V was clipped by 1 base and J by 7 bases, with 22 bases between them. Germline CDR1 and CDR2: LGHNA and YSLEER.

The chain carries TRBV30 and TRBJ2-3; 12 bases align to TRBD2. Losses at the gene ends were 7 bases for V and 1 base for J; bases not matched to a gene: 6. The CDR3 contains 15 residues. Germline values: CDR1 GTSNPN, CDR2 SVGIG (reference sequence). CDR3 DNA: TGTGCCTCCCCAAGACTAGCGGGAGGCACAGATACGCAGTATTTT. This translates into CASPRLAGGTDTQYF.

By share, this clone counts as medium-sized. V usage is TRBV27 and J usage is TRBJ1-5; D unresolved. The germline V gene has CDR1 MNHEY and CDR2 SMNVEV (reference sequence). The CDR3 is made up of 13 amino acids. V gave up 0 bases and J gave up 7 bases, with 7 bases separating them. The CDR3 loop reads CASSLSPGQPQHF. The CDR3 nucleotides are TGTGCCAGCAGTTTATCCCCGGGCCAGCCCCAGCATTTT.

CDR3 sequence: CASSSRQANTEAFF. CDR3 in DNA: TGTGCCAGCAGTTCACGACAGGCAAACACTGAAGCTTTCTTT. V is TRBV6-6 and J is TRBJ1-1, with D maybe TRBD1 (6 bases). The germline gives CDR1 MNHNY, CDR2 SVGAGI (reference sequence). This CDR3 spans 14 amino acids. Trimming pared 4 bases from V and 2 bases from J, leaving 11 bases between.

This chain uses TRBV19 with TRBJ2-2; D perhaps matches TRBD2 (6 bases). V was trimmed by 5 bases and J by 5 bases, leaving 12 bases between them. In germline, CDR1 is LNHDA, CDR2 SQIVND (reference sequence). This CDR3 has 14 residues. CDR3 DNA sequence: TGTGCCAGTAGTTTACGGGGGATAACCGGGGAGCTGTTTTTT. It codes for CASSLRGITGELFF.

The gene calls are TRBV7-9 and TRBJ1-1; D unclear. The germline V and J ends were trimmed by 1 base and 9 bases, with 6 bases remaining between them. Germline CDR1 and CDR2: SEHNR and FQNEAQ (reference sequence). This CDR3 region has 11 residues. CDR3: CASSLEEKAFF. CDR3 sequence (DNA): TGTGCCAGCAGCTTAGAGGAGAAAGCTTTCTTT.

The chain couples TRBV30 to TRBJ1-4, with D possibly TRBD1 on 5 matching bases. Germline CDR1 GTSNPN, CDR2 SVGIG (reference sequence). The V and J ends lost 7 bases and 5 bases respectively, with 17 bases between them. This CDR3 region has 14 residues. As DNA, the CDR3 is TGTGCCTTCGCTCCGGGACTGAGGAATGAAAAACTGTTTTTT. Translating gives CAFAPGLRNEKLFF.

This chain uses TRBV28 with TRBJ2-3, with 7 bases fitting TRBD2. Per the germline V gene, CDR1 is MDHEN and CDR2 is SYDVKM. This CDR3 is 16 amino acids long. V dropped 6 bases and J dropped 0; count of bases not matched to a gene: 9. This CDR3 is CASRSAGKSSTDTQYF. The CDR3 coding sequence is TGTGCCAGCAGGTCAGCGGGAAAATCTAGCACAGATACGCAGTATTTT.

The sample holds a few counts of this clone. The chain has TRBV9 and TRBJ1-5; weak D call: TRBD1 (6 bases). Germline loops: CDR1 SGDLS, CDR2 YYNGEE. This CDR3 comprises 14 residues. V shed 4 bases and J shed 5 bases, with 13 bases lying between them. CDR3 DNA: TGTGCCAGCAGCAGGACAGCAGGGGATCAGCCCCAGCATTTT. It codes for CASSRTAGDQPQHF.

The gene calls are TRBV9 and TRBJ2-1; D unresolved. Germline assignment: CDR1 SGDLS and CDR2 YYNGEE. V lost 0 bases, J lost 2 bases, and 3 bases lay in between. The CDR3 is 13 amino acids. The CDR3 sequence: CASSVGAYNEQFF. As DNA, the CDR3 is TGTGCCAGCAGCGTAGGGGCCTACAATGAGCAGTTCTTC.